These 28 T cell receptor beta chains were sequenced from one sample in a study of blood T cell repertoires in COVID-19. TCRdb's table, derived via immunoSEQ multiplex PCR, lists solely in-frame clones and lacks some. In the table there are around 140,000 clones, roughly four fifths of which are singletons. Sample: PBMCs or T cells enriched from blood (not recorded which). The receptors were sampled from a man aged 35 to 55 with acute COVID-19.

V usage is TRBV6-1 and J usage is TRBJ2-5, with 10 bases aligning to TRBD2. The V gene end was trimmed by 1 base and the J gene end by 5 bases; junction bases not matched to a gene: 7. CDR1 is MNHNS, CDR2 SASEGT, per germline. This CDR3 contains 16 residues. The CDR3: CASSEDSSGGWETQYF. The CDR3, as DNA: TGTGCCAGCAGTGAAGATAGTAGCGGGGGGTGGGAGACCCAGTACTTC.

This chain uses TRBV12-5 with TRBJ2-1; 7 bases match TRBD2. The CDR3 runs 12 residues. J was trimmed by 7 bases and V by 7 bases; bases with no gene match: 4. The V gene's germline CDR1 is LGHNT and CDR2 FRNRAP. The CDR3 DNA follows: TGTGCTAGTGTACGGGGGGAGAATGAGCAGTTCTTC. As protein: CASVRGENEQFF.

The J gene is TRBJ2-2, the V gene TRBV9; the D gene is possibly TRBD1 (6 bases). Germline V CDR1 and CDR2: SGDLS, YYNGEE. Trimming removed 3 bases from V and 7 bases from J, with 13 bases in between. The CDR3 has 14 residues. The CDR3 is CASSDPRGHGELFF. In DNA, the CDR3 is TGTGCCAGCAGCGACCCCAGGGGACACGGGGAGCTGTTTTTT.

The chain couples TRBV29-1 to TRBJ1-1; TRBD1 aligns across 10 bases. The V gene end was trimmed by 7 bases and the J gene end by 0 bases; junction bases not matched to a gene: 5. This CDR3 region has 14 residues. Germline lookup yields CDR1 SQVTM and CDR2 ANQGSEA. The CDR3 bases are TGCAGCGGCGGACAGGGGGTCATGAACACTGAAGCTTTCTTT. Its translation is CSGGQGVMNTEAFF.

The chain employs TRBV5-6 and TRBJ1-4, with D possibly matching TRBD1 (6 bases). CDR3 length equals 17 residues. CDR1 and CDR2 from the germline V gene are SGHDT and YYEEEE. Trimming cost V 2 bases and J 0 bases, with 14 bases left between them. The CDR3 DNA sequence: TGTGCCAGCAGCTTCGGCGGCAGGGGTGCAACTAATGAAAAACTGTTTTTT. This encodes CASSFGGRGATNEKLFF.

This sequence joins TRBV9 and TRBJ1-2; possibly TRBD1 for D (5 bases). The CDR3 contains 14 residues. CDR1 is SGDLS and CDR2 is YYNGEE in the germline V gene. V was clipped by 4 bases and J by 4 bases, with 14 bases between them. CDR3 in DNA: TGTGCCAGCAGCAAGAATTTGGGGCGCTATGGCTACACCTTC. It is translated as CASSKNLGRYGYTF.

V is TRBV5-5 and J is TRBJ2-5; D may be TRBD1 (5 bases). Looked up from germline, CDR1 is SGHKS and CDR2 is YYEKEE (reference sequence). V lost 2 bases and J 5 bases, leaving 10 bases between the germline ends. The CDR3 is 13 residues long. The CDR3 bases are TGTGCCAGCAGCTTTCGACAGCCGGAGACCCAGTACTTC. Its protein is CASSFRQPETQYF.

The chain's CDR3 is CASSLQRGGRETQYF. In DNA form, the CDR3 reads TGTGCCAGCAGTCTCCAGCGGGGGGGCCGGGAGACCCAGTACTTC. The V call is TRBV6-5, the J call TRBJ2-5, with 10 bases that match TRBD2. CDR1 MNHEY and CDR2 SVGAGI come from the germline V gene. This CDR3 is 15 amino acids long. Trimming took 5 bases from V and 5 from J; bases not matched to a gene: 8.

J is TRBJ1-2 and V is TRBV19, with D possibly being TRBD1 (5 bases). The germline V gene encodes CDR1 LNHDA and CDR2 SQIVND (reference sequence). The CDR3 spans 15 residues. The ends were cut back, 5 bases at V and 8 bases at J, with 21 bases in the middle. The CDR3: CASSRPGTGAGGYTF. As DNA, the CDR3 is TGTGCCAGTAGTCGTCCCGGGACGGGAGCGGGCGGCTACACCTTC.

The rearrangement uses TRBV27 and TRBJ1-5, with 7 bases that match TRBD1. The J segment lost 4 bases and the V segment lost 5 bases, leaving 8 bases of the junction unmatched. This CDR3 contains 15 residues. Germline V gene data show CDR1 as MNHEY and CDR2 as SMNVEV (reference sequence). This CDR3 is CASSTTGALNQPQHF. CDR3 in DNA: TGTGCCAGCAGTACCACAGGGGCCCTAAATCAGCCCCAGCATTTT.

V is TRBV5-1 and J is TRBJ2-3; 7 positions agree with TRBD2. This CDR3 region has 17 residues. With V trimmed by 0 bases and J by 2 bases, 9 bases remained unmatched. CDR1 is SGHRS and CDR2 is YFSETQ in the germline V gene. CDR3 in DNA: TGCGCCAGCAGCTTGGTAATAGGGCGGGAGTTCACAGATACGCAGTATTTT. This translates into CASSLVIGREFTDTQYF.

The V and J genes are TRBV7-9 and TRBJ2-3, with 8 bases fitting TRBD2. This CDR3 region has 16 residues. Germline V CDR1 and CDR2: SEHNR, FQNEAQ (reference sequence). The ends lost 5 bases at V and 2 bases at J; junction bases unmatched: 9. CDR3 DNA sequence: TGTGCCAGCAGCCTACCGGGGGGGGACCACACAGATACGCAGTATTTT. Translation gives CASSLPGGDHTDTQYF.

V usage is TRBV5-5 and J usage is TRBJ1-6; the D is unclear. CDR3 length equals 16 residues. Trimming stripped 0 bases from V and 6 bases from J, with 13 bases between. Germline-derived CDR1 and CDR2 are SGHKS and YYEKEE (reference sequence). CDR3 coding DNA: TGTGCCAGCAGCTTGGCCCCGGACGGGGTTAATTCACCCCTCCACTTT. Its translation is CASSLAPDGVNSPLHF.

This chain uses TRBV18 with TRBJ2-3; 7 bases align to TRBD1. This CDR3 is built from 15 residues. The germline V gene encodes CDR1 KGHSH and CDR2 LQKENI. V was clipped by 2 bases and J by 0 bases; unmatched bases: 2. CDR3 bases: TGTGCCAGCTCACCAAGGACAGGCAGCACAGATACGCAGTATTTT. It encodes CASSPRTGSTDTQYF.

This chain uses TRBV20-1 with TRBJ1-2; D gene unclear. V dropped 3 bases and J dropped 7 bases, with 18 bases sitting between them. The CDR3 extends over 14 amino acids. In germline, CDR1 is DFQATT, CDR2 SNEGSKA (reference sequence). CDR3 in DNA: TGCAGTGCTAGTGAAGCGCCTGGATTCGGTGGCTACACCTTC. Protein product: CSASEAPGFGGYTF.

The J gene is TRBJ1-1, the V gene TRBV11-1; 8 nucleotides align to TRBD1. Germline V gives CDR1 SGHAT, CDR2 FQDESV (reference sequence). CDR3 length equals 15 residues. V lost 3 bases, J lost 8 bases, and 11 bases stayed unmatched. CDR3 region: CASSLGSGGAPEAFF. CDR3 nucleotides: TGTGCCAGCAGCTTGGGGTCAGGGGGCGCTCCCGAAGCTTTCTTT.

The chain has TRBV28 and TRBJ1-6; D call uncertain. CDR1 MDHEN and CDR2 SYDVKM come from the germline V gene. This CDR3 is 12 amino acids long. V was shortened by 7 bases and J by 9 bases, with 10 bases between the two germline ends. The DNA for the CDR3 is TGTGCCAGCACCCGACTAGGTTCACCCCTCCACTTT. The encoded protein is CASTRLGSPLHF.

In regard to this clone: Other nucleotide sequences from this sample produce the same CDR3. The CDR3 region is CASSDGRVNEKLFF. CDR3 nucleotides: TGTGCCAGCAGTGATGGCAGGGTAAACGAAAAACTGTTTTTT. The chain recombines TRBV6-1 with TRBJ1-4; TRBD1 might be the D (5 bases). V lost 3 bases and J lost 8, with 13 bases in between. From germline, CDR1 is MNHNS and CDR2 SASEGT. The CDR3 has 14 amino acids.

The rearrangement joins TRBV6-4 to TRBJ2-1; D not certain. Germline loops: CDR1 MRHNA, CDR2 SNTAGT. The CDR3 extends over 13 amino acids. Trimming stripped 8 bases from V and 0 bases from J, with 8 bases between. The CDR3 spells CASSPYSYNEQFF. The CDR3 DNA is TGTGCCAGCTCCCCCTACTCCTACAATGAGCAGTTCTTC.

This clone was seen a handful of times. The chain employs TRBV28 and TRBJ2-7, with 8 bases that match TRBD1. The CDR3 runs to 12 residues. The V and J ends lost 3 bases and 7 bases, in that order; junction bases with no gene match: 2. From germline, CDR1 is MDHEN and CDR2 SYDVKM. The CDR3 DNA reads as TGTGCCAGCAGTTTGACAGGGGAGGAGCAGTACTTC. Translation gives CASSLTGEEQYF.

The V and J genes are TRBV18 and TRBJ2-1; 10 nucleotides agree with TRBD2. Losses at the gene ends were 2 bases for V and 5 bases for J; bases not matched to a gene: 3. CDR1 is KGHSH, CDR2 LQKENI, per germline. The CDR3 is 15 residues long. CDR3 bases: TGTGCCAGCTCACCAACCCTAGCGGGGGACAATGAGCAGTTCTTC. This gives the protein CASSPTLAGDNEQFF. The full variable domain, rest sourced from reference TRBV18 and TRBJ2-1, is NAGVMQNPRHLVRRRGQEARLRCSPMKGHSHVYWYRQLPEEGLKFMVYLQKENIIDESGMPKERFSAEFPKEGPSILRIQQVVRGDSAAYFCASSPTLAGDNEQFFGPGTRLTVL.

V usage is TRBV27 and J usage is TRBJ1-2, with TRBD1 matching over 9 bases. Germline V gene sequence: CDR1 MNHEY, CDR2 SMNVEV (reference sequence). Germline trimming cut 6 bases from V and 7 bases from J; bases unmatched to any gene: 6. The CDR3 consists of 13 residues. This CDR3 reads CASRLTGGGGYTF. As DNA, the CDR3 is TGTGCCAGCAGACTGACAGGGGGAGGTGGCTACACCTTC.

This chain connects TRBV19 to TRBJ2-6; 7 nucleotides match TRBD1. The V gene end was trimmed by 5 bases and the J gene end by 2 bases; junction bases not matched to a gene: 3. This CDR3 is 15 amino acids long. Per the germline V gene, CDR1 is LNHDA and CDR2 is SQIVND (reference sequence). Here the CDR3 reads CASSAQGAGANVLTF. CDR3 bases: TGTGCCAGTAGTGCCCAGGGGGCTGGGGCCAACGTCCTGACTTTC. The full variable domain, with the rest looked up from reference TRBV19 and TRBJ2-6, is DGGITQSPKYLFRKEGQNVTLSCEQNLNHDAMYWYRQDPGQGLRLIYYSQIVNDFQKGDIAEGYSVSREKKESFPLTVTSAQKNPTAFYLCASSAQGAGANVLTFGAGSRLTVL.

The gene calls are TRBV5-1 and TRBJ2-3; 10 nucleotides agree with TRBD1. Per germline, CDR1 SGHRS and CDR2 YFSETQ. The J segment lost 4 bases and the V segment lost 4 bases, leaving 6 bases of the junction unmatched. This CDR3 has 15 residues. The DNA of the CDR3 is TGCGCCAGCAGCCAGGACAGGGGGACCCCAGATACGCAGTATTTT. Protein product: CASSQDRGTPDTQYF.

Only one count was recorded for this clone. The CDR3 DNA follows: TGTGCCAGCAGCGGGTCGGGGTCCCAAGAGACCCAGTACTTC. This gives the protein CASSGSGSQETQYF. The gene calls are TRBV11-3 and TRBJ2-5, with D maybe TRBD2 (5 bases). CDR1 is SGHNT and CDR2 is YENEEA in the germline V gene. V shed 5 bases and J shed 1 base, with 11 bases lying between them. This CDR3 region has 14 residues.

Only a few counts were recorded for this clone. The rearrangement links TRBV25-1 to TRBJ2-7, with D perhaps TRBD1 (6 bases). The CDR3 is made up of 16 amino acids. Trimming removed 2 bases from V and 0 bases from J, with 14 bases in between. Germline loops: CDR1 MGHDK, CDR2 SYGVNS. Written as DNA, the CDR3 is TGTGCCAGCAGTGAACCCCACAGGGCAAGCTCCTACGAGCAGTACTTC. It codes for CASSEPHRASSYEQYF.

V gene TRBV14 combines with J gene TRBJ1-2; D may be TRBD1 (5 bases). The germline gives CDR1 SGHDN, CDR2 FVKESK. With 4 bases removed from V and 4 bases from J, the gap between germline ends came to 10 bases. This CDR3 is 13 amino acids long. The CDR3 DNA reads as TGTGCCAGCAGCCGGACACTTCCCTATGGCTACACCTTC. Protein product: CASSRTLPYGYTF.

V gene TRBV7-2 combines with J gene TRBJ1-6; 9 bases align to TRBD1. The V and J ends lost 7 bases and 7 bases, in that order; junction bases with no gene match: 14. The CDR3 contains 17 residues. Germline loops: CDR1 SGHTA, CDR2 FQGNSA. DNA for the CDR3: TGTGCCAGCACTCTGATCCCGGGACAGGGAGGAAATTCACCCCTCCACTTT. Translated, it gives CASTLIPGQGGNSPLHF.